Only one count was recorded for the clone carrying this T cell receptor (beta chain). This CDR3 is also generated by other DNA sequences in the sample. The data were taken from a study of shared clonotypes between healthy human individuals. Whole-study context: Each donor's CD4 naive and CD4 memory cells filled three plates apiece, CD8 naive two, and CD8 memory one.

The V end was cut by 5 bases, the J end by 6 bases, with 17 bases between. Germline V lookup: CDR1 SGHTA, CDR2 FQGNSA. The CDR3 loop spans 15 amino acids. This table comes from immunoSEQ multiplex PCR, and its TCRdb copy is limited to in-frame clones, with some not included. The sample yields about 1 million clones, about 75% seen once. The receptor comes from a man aged 18 to 29 in good health. Sample: memory CD4+ T cells sorted from blood. Subset here: CD45RA-negative fraction. V is TRBV7-2 and J is TRBJ1-5, with D possibly TRBD1 on 6 matching bases. CDR3 bases: TGTGCCAGCAGCCCGGGGGGGGCGGGAGGTCAGCCCCAGCATTTT. It yields the protein CASSPGGAGGQPQHF.